This T cell receptor beta chain was sequenced during a study of blood T cell repertoires in COVID-19. Study-level information: PBMCs, B-cell-depleted T cells, or T cells were the source of the cDNA or gDNA that made up the material.

V lost 0 bases, J lost 7 bases, and 7 bases lay in between. Germline V gene lookup returns CDR1 LGHNA and CDR2 YSLEER. The CDR3 spans 13 residues. Participants spanned ages about 18 to 100 years and resided in about two dozen US areas. Only in-frame clones appear in the TCRdb table, and some are missing; sequencing was by immunoSEQ multiplex PCR. The sample gives about 200,000 clones, 82% of which show up once; 15% is in the top ten. The specimen sequenced was PBMCs or T cells enriched from blood (not recorded which). The receptor was isolated from a man aged 35 to 55 who had recovered from COVID-19. V and J are TRBV4-3 and TRBJ1-5, with D unresolved. The chain's CDR3 is CASSQERWQPQHF. The CDR3 bases are TGCGCCAGCAGCCAAGAGCGATGGCAGCCCCAGCATTTT.